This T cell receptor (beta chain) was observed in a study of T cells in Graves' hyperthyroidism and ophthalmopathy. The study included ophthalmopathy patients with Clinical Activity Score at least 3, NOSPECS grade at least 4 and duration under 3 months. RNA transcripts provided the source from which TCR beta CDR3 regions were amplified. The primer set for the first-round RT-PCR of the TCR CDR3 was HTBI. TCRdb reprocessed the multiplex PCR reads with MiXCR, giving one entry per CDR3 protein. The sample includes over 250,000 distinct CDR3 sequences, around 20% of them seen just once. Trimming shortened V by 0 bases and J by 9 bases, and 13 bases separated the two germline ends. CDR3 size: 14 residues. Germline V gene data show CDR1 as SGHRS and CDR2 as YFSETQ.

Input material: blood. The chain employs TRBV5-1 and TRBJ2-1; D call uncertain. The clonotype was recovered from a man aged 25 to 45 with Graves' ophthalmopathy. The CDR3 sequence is CASSLESDLAEQFF. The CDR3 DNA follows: TGCGCCAGCAGCTTGGAAAGTGATTTGGCTGAGCAGTTCTTC. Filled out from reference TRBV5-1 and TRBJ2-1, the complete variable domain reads KAGVTQTPRYLIKTRGQQVTLSCSPISGHRSVSWYQQTPGQGLQFLFEYFSETQRNKGNFPGRFSGRQFSNSRSEMNVSTLELGDSALYLCASSLESDLAEQFFGPGTRLTVL.